Listed here is a single T cell receptor beta chain. Sequenced by immunoSEQ multiplex PCR; TCRdb stores in-frame clones only, minus some. Of about 190,000 clones in the sample, around 85% were seen once. The entry originates in a study of blood T cell repertoires in COVID-19. The CDR3 totals 19 residues. V was pared by 1 base and J by 0 bases, with 22 bases between. Looked up from germline, CDR1 is GTSNPN and CDR2 is SVGIG (reference sequence). The receptor comes from a man between 25 and 39 years old with acute or convalescent COVID-19. The chain has TRBV30 and TRBJ1-5; no clear D. The source material was peripheral blood. The chain's CDR3 is CAWSDGEGFWRDSNQPQHF. CDR3 sequence (DNA): TGTGCCTGGAGTGATGGGGAGGGCTTCTGGCGCGATAGCAATCAGCCCCAGCATTTT.